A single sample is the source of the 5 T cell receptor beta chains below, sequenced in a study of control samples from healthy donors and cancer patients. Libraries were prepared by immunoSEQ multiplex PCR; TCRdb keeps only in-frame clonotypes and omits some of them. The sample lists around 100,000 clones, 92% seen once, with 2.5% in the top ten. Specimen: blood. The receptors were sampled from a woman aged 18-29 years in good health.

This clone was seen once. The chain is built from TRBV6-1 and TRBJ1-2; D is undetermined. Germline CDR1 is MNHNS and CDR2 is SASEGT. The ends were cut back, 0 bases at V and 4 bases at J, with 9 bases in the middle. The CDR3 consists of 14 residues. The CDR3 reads CASSEARALYGYTF. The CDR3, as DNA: TGTGCCAGCAGTGAAGCGCGGGCTCTCTATGGCTACACCTTC.

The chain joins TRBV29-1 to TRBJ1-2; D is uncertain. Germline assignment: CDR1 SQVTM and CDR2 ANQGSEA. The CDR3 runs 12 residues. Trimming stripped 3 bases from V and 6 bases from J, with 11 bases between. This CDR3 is CSVEAGSNGYTF. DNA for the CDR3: TGCAGCGTTGAGGCCGGGAGCAATGGCTACACCTTC.

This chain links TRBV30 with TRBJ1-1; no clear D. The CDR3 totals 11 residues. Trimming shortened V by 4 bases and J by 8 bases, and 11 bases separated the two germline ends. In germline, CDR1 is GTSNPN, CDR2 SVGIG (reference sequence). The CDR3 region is CAWTQTVEAFF. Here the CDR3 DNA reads TGTGCCTGGACTCAGACGGTAGAAGCTTTCTTT.

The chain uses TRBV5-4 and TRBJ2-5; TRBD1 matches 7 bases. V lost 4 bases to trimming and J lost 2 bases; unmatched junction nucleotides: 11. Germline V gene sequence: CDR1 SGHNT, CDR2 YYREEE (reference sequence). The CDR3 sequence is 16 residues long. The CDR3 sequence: CASSDRKGQKQETQYF. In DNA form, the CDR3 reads TGTGCCAGCAGCGATCGAAAGGGACAGAAGCAAGAGACCCAGTACTTC.

CDR3 region: CASSHQRERVYEQYF. The CDR3, as DNA: TGTGCCAGCAGCCACCAGCGGGAGAGGGTCTACGAGCAGTACTTC. J is TRBJ2-7 and V is TRBV14, with TRBD2 matching 8 bases. The ends lost 3 bases at V and 3 bases at J; junction bases unmatched: 7. Per the germline V gene, CDR1 is SGHDN and CDR2 is FVKESK. There are 15 residues in the CDR3. Drawing the rest from reference TRBV14 and TRBJ2-7, the complete variable domain is EAGVTQFPSHSVIEKGQTVTLRCDPISGHDNLYWYRRVMGKEIKFLLHFVKESKQDESGMPNNRFLAERTGGTYSTLKVQPAELEDSGVYFCASSHQRERVYEQYFGPGTRLTVT.